Sequencing of this T cell receptor (beta chain) was carried out in a study of early T cells in non-severe SARS-CoV-2 infection. Whole-study context: Alpha and beta chains were unpaired, from unsorted whole-blood bulk RNA.

Comment on this clonotype: The target antigen is unknown.

There are 16 residues in the CDR3. From germline, CDR1 is SQVTM and CDR2 ANQGSEA. V was pared by 0 bases and J by 4 bases, with 9 bases of the junction left unmatched. General study results and limits: VDJdb-based annotation leaned toward anti-spike CD8 responses and missed private and CD4 specificities.

Unique molecular identifiers were added to individual cDNA molecules. One entry per CDR3 protein, called by TCRdb with MiXCR from the 5' RACE reads. The table includes nearly 110,000 distinct CDR3 sequences, 11% detected once. The rearrangement links TRBV29-1 to TRBJ2-7, with TRBD1 identical over 10 bases. The receptor's source is an adult who was a healthcare worker with PCR-confirmed SARS-CoV-2 infection or an uninfected control (not recorded which). Sequencing was done on a sample of whole blood. The CDR3 DNA sequence: TGCAGCGTTGAAGAGCTGAGACAGGGGGCTAATTACGAGCAGTACTTC. It encodes CSVEELRQGANYEQYF.